This T cell receptor beta chain was identified in a study of a mutant IDH1 vaccine in newly diagnosed glioma. Study overall: All eight of the vaccinations patients received fell in weeks 1, 3, 5, 7, 11, 15, 19 and 23. General observations from the study: Pseudoprogression showed no apparent link to changes in top peripheral T cell clonotypes.

The time point: week 11, during vaccination. Alongside topical imiquimod, each dose of vaccine comprised 300 ug of mutant IDH1 20-mer peptide. A note on this clone: The antigen is not known.

The repertoire was sequenced with immunoSEQ multiplex PCR; TCRdb's copy has only in-frame clones and lacks some. The sample includes about 66,000 clones, 84% seen only once; the top ten take 9% to 10%. The germline V gene encodes CDR1 SEHNR and CDR2 FQNEAQ (reference sequence). The CDR3 has 13 residues. V lost 5 bases to trimming and J lost 2 bases, with 7 bases between them. V usage is TRBV7-9 and J usage is TRBJ1-5, with D tentatively TRBD1 (6 bases). Here the sequenced sample was PBMCs, taken from a glioma patient whose treatment included an IDH1 peptide vaccine. The origin of this receptor is a woman between 45 and 60 years old with glioma. CDR3 sequence reads: CASSPGGNQPQHF. The CDR3 nucleotides read TGTGCCAGCAGCCCAGGGGGCAATCAGCCCCAGCATTTT.